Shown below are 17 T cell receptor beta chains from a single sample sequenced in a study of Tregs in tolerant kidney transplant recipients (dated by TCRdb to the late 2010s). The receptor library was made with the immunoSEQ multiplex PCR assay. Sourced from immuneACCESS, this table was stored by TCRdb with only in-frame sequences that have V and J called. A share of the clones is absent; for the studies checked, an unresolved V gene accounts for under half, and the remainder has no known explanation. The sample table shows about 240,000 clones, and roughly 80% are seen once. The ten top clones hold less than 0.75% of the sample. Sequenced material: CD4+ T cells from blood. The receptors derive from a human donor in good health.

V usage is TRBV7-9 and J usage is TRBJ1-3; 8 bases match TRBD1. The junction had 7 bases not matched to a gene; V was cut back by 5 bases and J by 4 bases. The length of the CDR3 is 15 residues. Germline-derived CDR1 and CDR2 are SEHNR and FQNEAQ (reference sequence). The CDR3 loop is CASSLNRDRGNTIYF. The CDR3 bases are TGTGCCAGCAGCCTAAACCGGGACAGGGGAAACACCATATATTTT. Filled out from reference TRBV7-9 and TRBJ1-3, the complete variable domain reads DTGVSQNPRHKITKRGQNVTFRCDPISEHNRLYWYRQTLGQGPEFLTYFQNEAQLEKSRLLSDRFSAERPKGSFSTLEIQRTEQGDSAMYLCASSLNRDRGNTIYFGEGSWLTVV.

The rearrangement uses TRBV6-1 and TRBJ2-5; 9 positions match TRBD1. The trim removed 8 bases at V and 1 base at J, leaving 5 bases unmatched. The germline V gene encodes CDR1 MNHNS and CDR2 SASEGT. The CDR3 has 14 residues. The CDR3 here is CASHRDRAQETQYF. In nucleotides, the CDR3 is TGTGCCAGCCACCGGGACAGGGCCCAAGAGACCCAGTACTTC.

The CDR3, as DNA: TGTGCCAGTAGTTCAGAGCGGGGGGGCCAGTCCTACGAGCAGTACTTC. It encodes CASSSERGGQSYEQYF. The chain joins TRBV19 to TRBJ2-7; the match to TRBD2 covers 10 bases. Germline values: CDR1 LNHDA, CDR2 SQIVND (reference sequence). The CDR3 is 16 residues long. The ends lost 5 bases at V and 1 base at J; junction bases unmatched: 8.

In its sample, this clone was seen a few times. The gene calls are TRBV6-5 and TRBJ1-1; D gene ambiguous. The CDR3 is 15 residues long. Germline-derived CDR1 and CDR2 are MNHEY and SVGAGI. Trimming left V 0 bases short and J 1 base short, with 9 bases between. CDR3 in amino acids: CASSYSRKPNTEAFF. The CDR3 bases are TGTGCCAGCAGTTACTCGAGGAAACCGAACACTGAAGCTTTCTTT.

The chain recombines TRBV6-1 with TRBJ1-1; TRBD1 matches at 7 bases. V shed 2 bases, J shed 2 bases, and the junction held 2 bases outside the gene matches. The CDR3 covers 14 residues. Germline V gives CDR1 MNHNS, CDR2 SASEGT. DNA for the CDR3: TGTGCCAGCAGTGAACAGGGGGTAAACACTGAAGCTTTCTTT. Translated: CASSEQGVNTEAFF.

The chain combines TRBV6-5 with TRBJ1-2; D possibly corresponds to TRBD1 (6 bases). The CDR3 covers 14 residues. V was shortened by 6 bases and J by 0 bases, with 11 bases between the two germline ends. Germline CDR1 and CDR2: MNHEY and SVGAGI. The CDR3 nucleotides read TGTGCCAGCAGCCGAGAGGGGGCTAACTATGGCTACACCTTC. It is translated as CASSREGANYGYTF.

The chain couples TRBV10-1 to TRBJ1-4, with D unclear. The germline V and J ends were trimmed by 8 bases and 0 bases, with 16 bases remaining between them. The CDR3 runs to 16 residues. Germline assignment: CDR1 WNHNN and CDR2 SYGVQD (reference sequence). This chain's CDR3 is CASLNAHSPTNEKLFF. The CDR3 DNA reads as TGCGCCAGCTTGAACGCCCATTCCCCAACTAATGAAAAACTGTTTTTT.

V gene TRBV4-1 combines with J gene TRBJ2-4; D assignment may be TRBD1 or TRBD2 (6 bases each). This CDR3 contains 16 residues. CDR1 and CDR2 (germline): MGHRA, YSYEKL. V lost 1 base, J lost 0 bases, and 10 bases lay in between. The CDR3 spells CASSQVGGLAKNIQYF. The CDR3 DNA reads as TGCGCCAGCAGCCAAGTAGGGGGGCTAGCCAAAAACATTCAGTACTTC.

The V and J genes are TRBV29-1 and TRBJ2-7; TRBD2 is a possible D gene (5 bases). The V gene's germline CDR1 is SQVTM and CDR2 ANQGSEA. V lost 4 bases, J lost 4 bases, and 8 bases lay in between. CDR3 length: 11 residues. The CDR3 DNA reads TGCAGCGTTGGAGGGCCATACGAGCAGTACTTC. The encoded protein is CSVGGPYEQYF.

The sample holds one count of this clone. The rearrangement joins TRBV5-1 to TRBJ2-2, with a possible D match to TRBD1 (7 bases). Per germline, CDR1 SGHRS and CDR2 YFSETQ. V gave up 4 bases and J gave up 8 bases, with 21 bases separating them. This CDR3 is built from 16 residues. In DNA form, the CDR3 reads TGCGCCAGCAGCACAGGGGTCGGGGGTCCTGGAGGGGAGCTGTTTTTT. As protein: CASSTGVGGPGGELFF.

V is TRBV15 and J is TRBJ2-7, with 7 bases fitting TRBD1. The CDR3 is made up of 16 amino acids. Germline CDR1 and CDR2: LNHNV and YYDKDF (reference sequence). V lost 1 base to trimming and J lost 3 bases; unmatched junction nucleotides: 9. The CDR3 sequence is CATSRGKGAGGYEQYF. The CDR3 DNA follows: TGTGCCACCAGCAGAGGGAAGGGGGCAGGAGGCTACGAGCAGTACTTC.

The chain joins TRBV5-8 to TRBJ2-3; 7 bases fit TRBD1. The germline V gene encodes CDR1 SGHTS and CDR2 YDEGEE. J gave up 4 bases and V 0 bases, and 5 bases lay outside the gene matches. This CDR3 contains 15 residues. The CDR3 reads CASSLEPGGSDTQYF. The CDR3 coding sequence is TGTGCCAGCAGCTTGGAGCCAGGGGGTTCAGATACGCAGTATTTT.

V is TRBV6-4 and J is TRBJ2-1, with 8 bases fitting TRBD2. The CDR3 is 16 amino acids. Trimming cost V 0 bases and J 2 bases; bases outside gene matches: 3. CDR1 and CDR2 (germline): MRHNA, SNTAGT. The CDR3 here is CASSDSRGGTYNEQFF. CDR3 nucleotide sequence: TGTGCCAGCAGTGACTCTCGCGGGGGGACCTACAATGAGCAGTTCTTC.

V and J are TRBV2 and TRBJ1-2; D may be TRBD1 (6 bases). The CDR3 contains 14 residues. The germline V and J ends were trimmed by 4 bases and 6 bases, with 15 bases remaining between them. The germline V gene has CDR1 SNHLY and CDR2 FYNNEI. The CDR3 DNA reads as TGTGCCAGCAGTGGTACAGGGAAGTGGAATGGCTACACCTTC. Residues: CASSGTGKWNGYTF.

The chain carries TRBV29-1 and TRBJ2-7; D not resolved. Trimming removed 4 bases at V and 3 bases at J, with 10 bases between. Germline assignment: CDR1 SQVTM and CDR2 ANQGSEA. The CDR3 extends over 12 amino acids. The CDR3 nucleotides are TGCAGCGTTGTAACAGACGACTACGAGCAGTACTTC. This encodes CSVVTDDYEQYF.

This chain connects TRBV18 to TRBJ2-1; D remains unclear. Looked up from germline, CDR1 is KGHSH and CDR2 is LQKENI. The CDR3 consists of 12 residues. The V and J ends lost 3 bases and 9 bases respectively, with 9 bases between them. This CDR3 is CASSPPTPEQFF. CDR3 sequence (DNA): TGTGCCAGCTCACCCCCGACTCCTGAGCAGTTCTTC.

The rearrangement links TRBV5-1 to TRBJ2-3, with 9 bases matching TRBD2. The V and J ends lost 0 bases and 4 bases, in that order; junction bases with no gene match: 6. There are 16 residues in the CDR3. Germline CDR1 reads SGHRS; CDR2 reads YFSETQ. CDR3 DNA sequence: TGCGCCAGCAGCTTGGGCCCTAGCGGGGTCCCAGATACGCAGTATTTT. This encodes CASSLGPSGVPDTQYF.